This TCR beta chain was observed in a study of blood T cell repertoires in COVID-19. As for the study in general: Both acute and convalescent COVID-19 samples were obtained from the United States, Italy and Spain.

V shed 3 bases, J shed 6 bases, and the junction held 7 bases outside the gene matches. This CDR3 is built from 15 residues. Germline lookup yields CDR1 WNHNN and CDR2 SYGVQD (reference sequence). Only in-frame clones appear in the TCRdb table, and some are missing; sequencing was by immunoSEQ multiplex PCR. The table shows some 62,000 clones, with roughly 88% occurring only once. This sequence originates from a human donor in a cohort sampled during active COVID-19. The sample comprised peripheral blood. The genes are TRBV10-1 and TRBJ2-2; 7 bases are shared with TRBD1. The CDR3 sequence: CASSENRQGAGELFF. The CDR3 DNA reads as TGCGCCAGCAGTGAAAATCGGCAGGGGGCCGGGGAGCTGTTTTTT.